A single sample gave rise to the 22 T cell receptor beta chains below, sequenced in a study of CD4 T cell repertoires in COVID-19. TCRdb's copy holds only in-frame clones and misses some; the assay was immunoSEQ multiplex PCR. The repertoire holds 60,000 to 90,000 clones, with about 80% as singletons. Sequencing was performed on CD4+ T cells from peripheral blood, taken after recovery from COVID-19. These receptors came from a human donor who had COVID-19.

The gene calls are TRBV5-6 and TRBJ1-5; D not resolved. Trimming took 5 bases from V and 11 from J, leaving 2 bases between them. This CDR3 has 8 amino acids. Germline V gives CDR1 SGHDT, CDR2 YYEEEE. CDR3 protein: CASRSQHF. The DNA for the CDR3 is TGTGCCAGCAGATCCCAGCATTTT. Variable domain in full (rest from reference TRBV5-6 and TRBJ1-5): DAGVTQSPTHLIKTRGQQVTLRCSPKSGHDTVSWYQQALGQGPQFIFQYYEEEERQRGNFPDRFSGHQFPNYSSELNVNALLLGDSALYLCASRSQHFGDGTRLSIL.

This clone appeared once. The sample contains more than one DNA sequence encoding this CDR3. The chain uses TRBV5-1 and TRBJ2-5, with 10 positions matching TRBD2. The CDR3 loop spans 15 amino acids. After removal of 1 base from V and 3 bases from J, the junction contained 3 bases not matched to a gene. The germline V gene has CDR1 SGHRS and CDR2 YFSETQ. The CDR3 here is CASSLLGLAEETQYF. CDR3 in DNA: TGCGCCAGCAGCTTGCTCGGACTAGCGGAAGAGACCCAGTACTTC.

The genes are TRBV25-1 and TRBJ2-3; TRBD2 might be the D (5 bases). Germline CDR1 and CDR2: MGHDK and SYGVNS. This CDR3 has 15 residues. V dropped 4 bases and J dropped 3 bases, with 14 bases sitting between them. The CDR3, as DNA: TGTGCCAGCAGTGGGCTAGCAGCCCCTACAGATACGCAGTATTTT. Its protein is CASSGLAAPTDTQYF.

The chain carries TRBV7-9 and TRBJ2-7; 8 nucleotides agree with TRBD1. This CDR3 has 15 amino acids. The germline V gene encodes CDR1 SEHNR and CDR2 FQNEAQ (reference sequence). V shed 5 bases and J 1 base; nucleotides not matched to a gene: 7. The CDR3 spells CASSRGQGASYEQYF. CDR3 nucleotides: TGTGCCAGCAGCCGCGGACAGGGCGCATCCTACGAGCAGTACTTC. The entire variable domain, with the rest obtained from reference TRBV7-9 and TRBJ2-7, is as follows: DTGVSQNPRHKITKRGQNVTFRCDPISEHNRLYWYRQTLGQGPEFLTYFQNEAQLEKSRLLSDRFSAERPKGSFSTLEIQRTEQGDSAMYLCASSRGQGASYEQYFGPGTRLTVT.

This clone was observed a few times. J is TRBJ1-1 and V is TRBV5-6; D not resolved. Germline V CDR1 and CDR2: SGHDT, YYEEEE. The V end lost 2 bases, the J end lost 7 bases, and 12 bases lay between the germline ends. The CDR3 has 13 amino acids. The CDR3 spells CASSLAPVYEAFF. The CDR3 DNA reads TGTGCCAGCAGCTTAGCCCCGGTGTATGAAGCTTTCTTT.

The genes are TRBV20-1 and TRBJ2-7; D perhaps matches TRBD1 (5 bases). Trimming took 3 bases from V and 5 from J, leaving 11 bases between them. The CDR3 runs to 12 residues. The V gene's germline CDR1 is DFQATT and CDR2 SNEGSKA (reference sequence). This CDR3 reads CSASGTGHEQYF. The CDR3 DNA reads as TGCAGTGCTAGTGGTACAGGACACGAGCAGTACTTC.

The chain couples TRBV5-6 to TRBJ2-7; D might be TRBD1 (6 bases). CDR1 is SGHDT and CDR2 is YYEEEE in the germline V gene. Between the trimmed V and J ends, which lost 4 bases and 2 bases, there was a span of 13 bases. This CDR3 is built from 14 residues. The CDR3 is CASSPQGYTYEQYF. The CDR3 nucleotides read TGTGCCAGCAGCCCACAGGGATACACCTACGAGCAGTACTTC.

The chain has TRBV28 and TRBJ1-3; no clear D gene. CDR3 length: 13 amino acids. Germline CDR1 MDHEN, CDR2 SYDVKM. Trimming took off 8 bases at V and 4 bases at J, with 12 bases between the two ends. The CDR3 coding sequence is TGTGCCAGCGACCAGGTCGGGGGAAACACCATATATTTT. This translates into CASDQVGGNTIYF.

The chain uses TRBV10-3 and TRBJ2-1, with D perhaps TRBD2 (6 bases). Trimming stripped 1 base from V and 6 bases from J, with 13 bases between. Per germline, CDR1 ENHRY and CDR2 SYGVKD. This CDR3 has 15 residues. The CDR3 nucleotides read TGTGCCATCAGTGAGTTTAGCGGAAGGTCCAATGAGCAGTTCTTC. Translating gives CAISEFSGRSNEQFF.

The chain has TRBV6-5 and TRBJ1-1, with TRBD1 matching 9 bases. Germline CDR1 and CDR2: MNHEY and SVGAGI. V gave up 6 bases and J gave up 4 bases; unmatched junction bases: 9. This CDR3 has 15 residues. CDR3 nucleotide sequence: TGTGCCAGCAGCGCAATGGCGACAGGGGGCACTGAAGCTTTCTTT. Translated, it gives CASSAMATGGTEAFF.

The genes are TRBV6-1 and TRBJ1-2; perhaps TRBD1 as D (6 bases). V lost 2 bases and J 5 bases, leaving 9 bases between the germline ends. The V gene's germline CDR1 is MNHNS and CDR2 SASEGT. The CDR3 has 13 amino acids. CDR3 sequence: CASSESGQYGYTF. The CDR3 DNA reads TGTGCCAGCAGTGAATCCGGACAGTATGGCTACACCTTC.

In this sample, this clone turned up once. The J gene is TRBJ1-2, the V gene TRBV5-1; unclear D gene. The CDR3 runs to 14 residues. Trimming pared 2 bases from V and 5 bases from J, leaving 13 bases between. In germline, CDR1 is SGHRS, CDR2 YFSETQ. CDR3 region: CASSLDTSRYGYTF. CDR3 DNA: TGCGCCAGCAGCTTAGACACATCGAGATATGGCTACACCTTC. Full variable domain (rest looked up from reference TRBV5-1 and TRBJ1-2): KAGVTQTPRYLIKTRGQQVTLSCSPISGHRSVSWYQQTPGQGLQFLFEYFSETQRNKGNFPGRFSGRQFSNSRSEMNVSTLELGDSALYLCASSLDTSRYGYTFGSGTRLTVV.

The V call is TRBV6-5, the J call TRBJ1-1, with D hard to call. Germline values: CDR1 MNHEY, CDR2 SVGAGI. The CDR3 loop spans 11 amino acids. V was clipped by 7 bases and J by 8 bases, with 11 bases between them. This CDR3 reads CASTNRLEAFF. The CDR3 bases are TGTGCCAGCACCAACCGGTTAGAAGCTTTCTTT.

The chain couples TRBV19 to TRBJ2-7; TRBD1 is a possible D gene (6 bases). This CDR3 is built from 12 residues. The V and J ends lost 6 bases and 4 bases respectively, with 10 bases between them. Looked up from germline, CDR1 is LNHDA and CDR2 is SQIVND (reference sequence). The CDR3 loop is CASRDSKYEQYF. CDR3 bases: TGTGCCAGTAGGGACAGTAAGTACGAGCAGTACTTC. Full variable domain (missing parts from reference TRBV19 and TRBJ2-7): DGGITQSPKYLFRKEGQNVTLSCEQNLNHDAMYWYRQDPGQGLRLIYYSQIVNDFQKGDIAEGYSVSREKKESFPLTVTSAQKNPTAFYLCASRDSKYEQYFGPGTRLTVT.

The gene calls are TRBV27 and TRBJ1-4; TRBD1 might be the D (5 bases). Germline CDR1 reads MNHEY; CDR2 reads SMNVEV (reference sequence). The CDR3 runs to 14 residues. V lost 4 bases, J lost 3 bases, and 9 bases lay in between. CDR3 in amino acids: CASSSGRSNEKLFF. The CDR3 DNA follows: TGTGCCAGCAGTTCAGGGAGATCTAATGAAAAACTGTTTTTT.

V is TRBV19 and J is TRBJ1-1; no definite D call. CDR3 length: 14 residues. CDR1 is LNHDA and CDR2 is SQIVND in the germline V gene (reference sequence). V dropped 2 bases and J dropped 2 bases, with 9 bases sitting between them. The CDR3, as DNA: TGTGCCAGTAGTATACGGGGAATTAACACTGAAGCTTTCTTT. Protein sequence: CASSIRGINTEAFF.

The J gene is TRBJ1-2, the V gene TRBV7-9; perhaps TRBD1 as D (6 bases). The CDR3 consists of 16 residues. Per the germline V gene, CDR1 is SEHNR and CDR2 is FQNEAQ (reference sequence). V lost 1 base and J 5 bases, leaving 17 bases between the germline ends. The CDR3 nucleotides are TGTGCCAGCAGCTTAGATGCCGCGGGGGCGAGATATGGCTACACCTTC. This codes for CASSLDAAGARYGYTF.

This chain links TRBV5-4 with TRBJ2-1, with TRBD2 matching 9 bases. The V gene end was trimmed by 1 base and the J gene end by 10 bases; junction bases not matched to a gene: 12. The germline V gene encodes CDR1 SGHNT and CDR2 YYREEE (reference sequence). This CDR3 comprises 16 residues. CDR3 in DNA: TGTGCCAGCAGCTTGTCGCTAACTAGCGGGCAGATAGAGCAGTTCTTC. It encodes CASSLSLTSGQIEQFF.

The chain employs TRBV7-2 and TRBJ2-5, with D possibly matching TRBD2 (6 bases). Trimming took off 5 bases at V and 2 bases at J, with 9 bases between the two ends. The CDR3 totals 13 residues. CDR1 is SGHTA, CDR2 FQGNSA, per germline. The DNA of the CDR3 is TGTGCCAGCAGCCCGGGAGTTCAAGAGACCCAGTACTTC. This encodes CASSPGVQETQYF.

The J gene is TRBJ1-6, the V gene TRBV11-3; the match to TRBD1 covers 7 bases. The CDR3 is made up of 15 amino acids. V lost 8 bases to trimming and J lost 8 bases; unmatched junction nucleotides: 12. The germline V gene encodes CDR1 SGHNT and CDR2 YENEEA. CDR3 sequence reads: CASSTPTGSDSPLHF. CDR3 nucleotides: TGTGCCAGCTCGACTCCGACAGGGTCCGATTCACCCCTCCACTTT.

The V call is TRBV7-2, the J call TRBJ2-2; D may be TRBD1 (6 bases). Germline CDR1 and CDR2: SGHTA and FQGNSA. The ends were cut back, 5 bases at V and 5 bases at J, with 15 bases in the middle. The CDR3 is 15 amino acids. CDR3 nucleotide sequence: TGTGCCAGCAGCCAGGGGCGGGCATTGACCGGGGAGCTGTTTTTT. Amino acid sequence: CASSQGRALTGELFF.

This chain connects TRBV7-2 to TRBJ2-1, with D uncertain. The CDR3 has 16 amino acids. Between the trimmed V and J ends, which lost 1 base and 0 bases, there was a span of 10 bases. CDR1 and CDR2 (germline): SGHTA, FQGNSA. The CDR3, as DNA: TGTGCCAGCAGCTTAGTAACATCGAGCTCCTACAATGAGCAGTTCTTC. It yields the protein CASSLVTSSSYNEQFF.